This T cell receptor beta chain was obtained from a study of vaccination and CD4 T cells after COVID-19. Study conclusions and caveats: Analysis of convalescent patients found that 304 of 307 vaccine-specific clones were spike mono-reactive. Going from about 20 to 38, median SARS-CoV-2-reactive clonotypes did not rise significantly.

As regards this clonotype: Its antigen is not identified.

An Oncomine TCR Beta short-read assay was used to sequence the DNA from cultured CD4+ T cells. In TCRdb, the PCR reads were re-called with MiXCR into one record per CDR3 protein. The table has around 4,000 distinct CDR3 sequences, 21% seen once. Germline trimming cut 2 bases from V and 1 base from J; bases unmatched to any gene: 10. Germline values: CDR1 SGHTA, CDR2 FQGNSA. The CDR3 spans 17 residues. Treatment: roughly 11-day PBMC culture with coronavirus spike peptide pools or control peptides (ViraFEST assay). The TCR originated in a human donor who had recovered from COVID-19. Sequenced here: CD4+ T cells from blood, cultured in vitro, sampled after SARS-CoV-2 vaccination. J is TRBJ2-5 and V is TRBV7-2, with TRBD1 matching 7 bases. The CDR3 DNA reads as TGTGCCAGCAGCTTAATGGCCGGGACAGTCATCCAAGAGACCCAGTACTTC. Encoded protein: CASSLMAGTVIQETQYF.